Each of the 5 T cell receptor beta chains below was sequenced from the same sample in a study of blood T cell repertoires in COVID-19. Method: immunoSEQ multiplex PCR; TCRdb's copy keeps in-frame clones and lacks some. The table lists around 92,000 clones, about 83% of them singletons, with roughly 32% in the top ten. Material: peripheral blood. All receptors come from a woman aged 80 or older with acute or convalescent COVID-19.

This clone appeared a single time. This chain uses TRBV27 with TRBJ2-5, with 7 nucleotides matching TRBD2. The CDR3 sequence is 15 residues long. J was trimmed by 5 bases and V by 6 bases; bases with no gene match: 12. Germline V gene lookup returns CDR1 MNHEY and CDR2 SMNVEV (reference sequence). The CDR3, as DNA: TGTGCCAGCAGACTGAATGGGGGGGTAGGGGAGACCCAGTACTTC. It specifies CASRLNGGVGETQYF.

The chain couples TRBV25-1 to TRBJ2-7; 7 bases agree with TRBD1. Germline CDR1 MGHDK, CDR2 SYGVNS. The junction had 5 bases not matched to a gene; V was cut back by 2 bases and J by 4 bases. CDR3 size: 14 residues. This CDR3 is CASSEPGTAYEQYF. The CDR3, as DNA: TGTGCCAGCAGTGAACCCGGGACAGCATACGAGCAGTACTTC.

The chain joins TRBV10-2 to TRBJ2-3; the match to TRBD1 covers 8 bases. V was clipped by 6 bases and J by 6 bases; unmatched bases: 5. From germline, CDR1 is WSHSY and CDR2 SAAADI. The CDR3 contains 13 residues. As DNA, the CDR3 is TGCGCCAGCAGCGGACAGGGTCGGGATACGCAGTATTTT. Its protein is CASSGQGRDTQYF.

This clone was detected a few times. CDR3 amino acids: CATSPQTGRGSTEAFF. CDR3 DNA: TGTGCCACCAGCCCACAGACCGGGAGGGGATCCACTGAAGCTTTCTTT. The V gene is TRBV15, the J gene TRBJ1-1; possible D gene TRBD1, 5 bases. The CDR3 totals 16 residues. Per the germline V gene, CDR1 is LNHNV and CDR2 is YYDKDF (reference sequence). Trimming cost V 5 bases and J 4 bases, with 20 bases left between them.

V is TRBV5-5 and J is TRBJ1-2; D uncertain. Trimming pared 1 base from V and 1 base from J, leaving 5 bases between. CDR1 is SGHKS and CDR2 is YYEKEE in the germline V gene (reference sequence). The CDR3 sequence is 13 residues long. CDR3 amino acids: CASSLLDNYGYTF. The CDR3, as DNA: TGTGCCAGCAGCTTGTTAGATAACTATGGCTACACCTTC.